Sequencing of this T cell receptor beta chain was carried out in a study of T cells in Graves' hyperthyroidism and ophthalmopathy. Whole-study results and caveats: Separating ophthalmopathy from stable hyperthyroidism was achieved by a 13 V-J model.

Concerning this clonotype itself: The antigen is not known. With a much larger clone just one base away, this may be a read error. Because the CDR3 is missing its conserved closing phenylalanine or tryptophan, this is likely a read error.

Template material for amplifying TCR beta CDR3 regions consisted of RNA transcripts. The HTBI set primed first-round TCR CDR3 RT-PCR. TCRdb used MiXCR to reprocess the multiplex PCR reads, holding one entry per CDR3 protein. The top ten hold about 49% of the sample, which has 490,000 or so distinct CDR3 sequences, approximately 22% seen once. Trimming removed 0 bases at V and 3 bases at J, with 18 bases between. The CDR3 consists of 17 residues. CDR1 and CDR2 from the germline V gene are SGDLS and YYNGEE. This sequence originates from a woman in her 70s with Graves' ophthalmopathy. The sequencing input was blood. The chain combines TRBV9 with TRBJ1-1, with D unclear. The CDR3 is CASSVGESYPTDTEAFL. DNA of the CDR3: TGTGCCAGCAGCGTAGGGGAATCGTACCCTACTGACACTGAAGCTTTCCTT.